These 11 T cell receptor beta chains were all obtained from the same sample, sequenced in a study of cytomegalovirus exposure and HLA in healthy donors. The PCR had 60 Vbeta and 13 Jbeta primers. Some clones are missing from TCRdb's copy, which holds only in-frame ones; the method was immunoSEQ multiplex PCR. The sample shows roughly 110,000 clones, 74% of them seen only once. Sequenced: PBMCs. These receptors were collected from a human donor in good health.

The chain links TRBV5-1 to TRBJ2-7; 8 nucleotides align to TRBD1. The CDR3 consists of 16 residues. The V and J ends lost 0 bases and 2 bases, in that order; junction bases with no gene match: 7. Per the germline V gene, CDR1 is SGHRS and CDR2 is YFSETQ. The CDR3 loop is CASSLVTGTGAYEQYF. In nucleotides, the CDR3 is TGCGCCAGCAGCTTGGTGACCGGGACAGGAGCCTACGAGCAGTACTTC.

The V and J genes are TRBV5-1 and TRBJ2-7; 16 bases are a match to TRBD2. The trim removed 0 bases at V and 6 bases at J, leaving 6 bases unmatched. CDR3 length: 17 amino acids. Germline CDR1 reads SGHRS; CDR2 reads YFSETQ. CDR3 region: CASSLVGLAGGLGEQYF. CDR3 coding DNA: TGCGCCAGCAGCTTGGTGGGACTAGCGGGAGGGCTCGGCGAGCAGTACTTC.

The V gene is TRBV12-5, the J gene TRBJ1-1, with 10 bases identical to TRBD1. Per the germline V gene, CDR1 is LGHNT and CDR2 is FRNRAP. V was clipped by 3 bases and J by 10 bases; unmatched bases: 5. The CDR3 has 13 residues. In DNA form, the CDR3 reads TGTGCTAGTGGTTTAGACAGGGGGCGGGGAGCTTTCTTT. This encodes CASGLDRGRGAFF.

This sequence joins TRBV19 and TRBJ1-4; no clear D. CDR3 length: 15 amino acids. V was clipped by 4 bases and J by 6 bases, with 15 bases between them. The germline CDR1 and CDR2 sequences are LNHDA and SQIVND (reference sequence). The CDR3 is CASSTNRVSDEKLFF. The DNA for the CDR3 is TGTGCCAGTAGTACGAACCGGGTTTCCGATGAAAAACTGTTTTTT.

The chain carries TRBV28 and TRBJ2-7, with TRBD2 identical over 11 bases. From germline, CDR1 is MDHEN and CDR2 SYDVKM. The CDR3 loop spans 18 amino acids. Losses at the gene ends were 3 bases for V and 0 bases for J; bases not matched to a gene: 10. This chain's CDR3 is CASSFYSGGAVGSYEQYF. The DNA of the CDR3 is TGTGCCAGCAGTTTTTATAGCGGGGGGGCGGTTGGCTCCTACGAGCAGTACTTC.

V gene TRBV30 combines with J gene TRBJ2-5, with 13 positions matching TRBD2. The ends lost 3 bases at V and 5 bases at J; junction bases unmatched: 6. This CDR3 is 15 amino acids long. Looked up from germline, CDR1 is GTSNPN and CDR2 is SVGIG (reference sequence). The CDR3 spells CAWSLLAGGFETQYF. In nucleotides, the CDR3 is TGTGCCTGGAGCCTACTAGCGGGGGGGTTTGAGACCCAGTACTTC.

V usage is TRBV25-1 and J usage is TRBJ2-5; D not resolved. The tail of the sequence fits TRBJ2-7 better, so the J call may be wrong. Germline V gene lookup returns CDR1 MGHDK and CDR2 SYGVNS. The CDR3 has 14 residues. The CDR3 spells CASSPRTSSYEQYF. DNA for the CDR3: TGTGCCAGCAGTCCGCGAACCTCCTCCTACGAGCAGTACTTC.

The chain has TRBV4-2 and TRBJ1-4; 8 nucleotides match TRBD1. This CDR3 is built from 14 residues. Unmatched junction bases numbered 7, after V lost 0 bases and J lost 13 bases. Germline V gene lookup returns CDR1 LGHNA and CDR2 YNFKEQ. The CDR3 loop reads CASSQDRTGPALFF. The CDR3 coding sequence is TGTGCCAGCAGCCAAGACCGGACAGGGCCAGCACTGTTTTTT.

The chain joins TRBV5-1 to TRBJ2-6; 10 bases fit TRBD1. Unmatched junction bases numbered 8, after V lost 4 bases and J lost 4 bases. Per the germline V gene, CDR1 is SGHRS and CDR2 is YFSETQ. CDR3 length equals 17 residues. CDR3 coding DNA: TGCGCCAGCAGCCCGAGACAGGGGGCGACGGGGGCCAACGTCCTGACTTTC. It codes for CASSPRQGATGANVLTF.

The chain joins TRBV5-1 to TRBJ2-3, with TRBD2 matching over 9 bases. Germline lookup yields CDR1 SGHRS and CDR2 YFSETQ. Trimming took 3 bases from V and 2 from J; bases not matched to a gene: 7. The CDR3 loop spans 16 amino acids. In DNA form, the CDR3 reads TGCGCCAGCAGCTCCGCTAGCGGGACCCCCACAGATACGCAGTATTTT. Protein product: CASSSASGTPTDTQYF.

This sequence joins TRBV14 and TRBJ1-6; D uncertain. CDR3 length: 17 residues. Per germline, CDR1 SGHDN and CDR2 FVKESK. V lost 0 bases, J lost 0 bases, and 9 bases lay in between. The CDR3 here is CASSQDLPSSYNSPLHF. In DNA, the CDR3 is TGTGCCAGCAGCCAAGATCTTCCGAGCTCCTATAATTCACCCCTCCACTTT.